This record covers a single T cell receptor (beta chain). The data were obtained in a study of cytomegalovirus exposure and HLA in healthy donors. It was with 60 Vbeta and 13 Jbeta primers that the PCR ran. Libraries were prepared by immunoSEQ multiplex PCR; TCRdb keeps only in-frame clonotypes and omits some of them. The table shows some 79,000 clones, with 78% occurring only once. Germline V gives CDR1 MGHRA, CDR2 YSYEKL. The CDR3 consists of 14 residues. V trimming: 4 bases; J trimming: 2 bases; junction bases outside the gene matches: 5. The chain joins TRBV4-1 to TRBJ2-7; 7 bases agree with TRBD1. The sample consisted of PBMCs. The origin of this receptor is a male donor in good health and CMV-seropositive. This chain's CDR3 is CASSPGQGAYEQYF. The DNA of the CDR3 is TGCGCCAGCAGCCCGGGGCAGGGGGCCTACGAGCAGTACTTC.